This TCR beta chain was profiled in a study of sequential checkpoint blockade in melanoma. J gave up 4 bases and V 3 bases, and 6 bases lay outside the gene matches. The germline V gene has CDR1 SGDLS and CDR2 YYNGEE. CDR3 size: 15 residues. The treatment here: randomized to nivolumab then ipilimumab (arm A) or the reverse (arm B). Patients had received no earlier DNA-damaging chemotherapy. Measured with immunoSEQ multiplex PCR; TCRdb has only the in-frame clones, and not every one. The table records 15,000 to 20,000 clones, approximately 60% of them present only once. This TCR derives from a human donor with melanoma. This specimen consisted of CD8+ T cells sorted from blood (inferred from file names), obtained from a patient given nivolumab and ipilimumab in sequence. The chain links TRBV9 to TRBJ2-5, with TRBD2 identical over 10 bases. The CDR3 DNA sequence: TGTGCCAGCAGCGGTAGCGGGGGGCCAGGAGAGACCCAGTACTTC. This encodes CASSGSGGPGETQYF.